The rows below give T cell receptor beta chains drawn from one sample of a study of early T cells in non-severe SARS-CoV-2 infection. A single record per CDR3 protein comes from TCRdb applying MiXCR to the 5' RACE reads. The data contain just over 95,000 distinct CDR3 sequences, about 11% of them singletons. The sequenced material came from whole blood. These receptors were obtained from an adult who was a healthcare worker with PCR-confirmed SARS-CoV-2 infection or an uninfected control (not recorded which). Both conserved end residues are part of each CDR3. The D gene is left open where the match is weak. The size entry is marked missing in some rows and otherwise reads once, few, many or a size class.

d_gene	abundance	v_gene	j_gene	CDR3nt	CDR3aa
.	few	TRBV28	TRBJ2-7	TGTGCCAGCAGCACCTACGAGCAGTACTTC	CASSTYEQYF
.	.	TRBV6-5	TRBJ2-5	TGTGCCAGCACTGACAGACAAGAGACCCAGTACTTC	CASTDRQETQYF
TRBD1	few	TRBV27	TRBJ2-5	TGTGCCAGCAGAAGTCTCGGGACAGGGGGGTCAGAGACCCAGTACTTC	CASRSLGTGGSETQYF
.	many	TRBV12-3/TRBV12-4	TRBJ1-1	TGTGCCACTAGAAGGCGGGTAGCGATCACTGAAGCTTTCTTT	CATRRRVAITEAFF
TRBD2	many	TRBV7-2	TRBJ2-7	TGTGCCAGCAGCAAACAGACTAGCGGGGTCTACGAGCAGTACTTC	CASSKQTSGVYEQYF
.	many	TRBV25-1	TRBJ2-2	TGTGCCAGCACCCCCGGGGGGCGGACCGGGGAGCTGTTTTTT	CASTPGGRTGELFF
.	many	TRBV2	TRBJ2-1	TGTGCCAGCAAAAGCACTAGTGTCAATGAGCAGTTCTTC	CASKSTSVNEQFF
.	few	TRBV20-1	TRBJ1-2	TGCAGTGCTAGAGCTGGGGGAGGGAGATCTAACTATGGCTACACCTTC	CSARAGGGRSNYGYTF
.	few	TRBV20-1	TRBJ2-1	TGCAGTGCTAGCCTATCGGGGTCGACCGGGGGTGAGCAGTTCTTC	CSASLSGSTGGEQFF
.	.	TRBV19	TRBJ2-3	TGTGCCAGTAGTAGACGAAGGGGCTCTAGCACAGATACGCAGTATTTT	CASSRRRGSSTDTQYF
.	.	TRBV21-1	TRBJ2-7	TGTGCCAGCAGCAAAGCCCTCGCCCTAGACAGGGGAACCTACGAGCAGTACTTC	CASSKALALDRGTYEQYF
TRBD2	many	TRBV5-1	TRBJ2-7	TGCGCCAGCAGCTACCCAGCGGGGGGCCAGGAGCAGTACTTC	CASSYPAGGQEQYF
.	few	TRBV10-1	TRBJ2-2	TGCGCCAGCAGTCTGCAGAACACCGGGGAGCTGTTTTTT	CASSLQNTGELFF
TRBD2	few	TRBV20-1	TRBJ2-7	TGCAGTGCAGTACTAGCGGGAGGGCCCTACGAGCAGTACTTC	CSAVLAGGPYEQYF
.	few	TRBV28	TRBJ1-5	TGTGCCAGCAGTGGTAATCAGCCCCAGCATTTT	CASSGNQPQHF
TRBD1	.	TRBV28	TRBJ2-1	TGTGCCAGCAGTCCCGGACAGGAACGGGGCAATGAGCAGTTCTTC	CASSPGQERGNEQFF
.	many	TRBV5-1	TRBJ2-1	TGCGCCAGCAGCCCTGAAGGGGGCTCCTACAATGAGCAGTTCTTC	CASSPEGGSYNEQFF
.	few	TRBV4-1	TRBJ2-3	TGCGCCACCTCCGAGAGGCCCCTGGATACGCAGTATTTT	CATSERPLDTQYF
TRBD1	.	TRBV28	TRBJ1-2	TGTGCCAGCAGTCGTCGGGACAGAGCTGGCTACACCTTC	CASSRRDRAGYTF
.	few	TRBV6-6	TRBJ2-4	TGTGCCAGCAGTTACTCAAGTCAGGGTGCGGGCAAAAACATTCAGTACTTC	CASSYSSQGAGKNIQYF
.	many	TRBV6-1	TRBJ2-3	TGTGCCAGCAAACTAACTCTAAGCACAGATACGCAGTATTTT	CASKLTLSTDTQYF
.	many	TRBV18	TRBJ1-1	TGTGCCAGCTCACCAGAGATAGGGGTGAACACTGAAGCTTTCTTT	CASSPEIGVNTEAFF
.	.	TRBV18	TRBJ2-7	TGTGCCAGCTCACCCACAGGGTTTCAGGAGCAGTACTTC	CASSPTGFQEQYF
.	few	TRBV7-9	TRBJ2-1	TGTGCCAGCACCCCCAGCTATCGGGGCTACAATGAGCAGTTCTTC	CASTPSYRGYNEQFF
.	.	TRBV29-1	TRBJ1-1	TGCAGCGTTGATCTCTCGGGGTCAAACACTGAAGCTTTCTTT	CSVDLSGSNTEAFF
.	many	TRBV2	TRBJ1-5	TGTGCCAGCAGTGAAAAAGCCTCGGGGGCTCAGCCCCAGCATTTT	CASSEKASGAQPQHF
.	few	TRBV6-2/TRBV6-3	TRBJ2-7	TGTGCCAGCAGTTACTCGACAGCGATATACGAGCAGTACTTC	CASSYSTAIYEQYF
TRBD2	many	TRBV20-1	TRBJ2-7	TGCAGTGCTAGGTTAGCGGGGCGATCCTACGAGCAGTACTTC	CSARLAGRSYEQYF
.	few	TRBV4-2	TRBJ2-7	TGTGCCAGCAGCCAGAGGGCAGGGGCCCTCTACGAGCAGTACTTC	CASSQRAGALYEQYF
.	.	TRBV28	TRBJ1-1	TGTGCCAGCAGTCCTCAGGGAGTCACTGAAGCTTTCTTT	CASSPQGVTEAFF
TRBD1	.	TRBV29-1	TRBJ2-7	TGCAGCGTTGATCAGGGGGCCGAGCAGTACTTC	CSVDQGAEQYF